The source of this T cell receptor (beta chain) is a study of control samples from healthy donors and cancer patients. Clones were sequenced by immunoSEQ multiplex PCR, and TCRdb holds only the in-frame ones, with some missing. This sample has about 110,000 clones, with roughly four fifths found just once. Trimming removed 1 base from V and 2 bases from J, with 15 bases in between. The CDR3 has 17 residues. Germline-derived CDR1 and CDR2 are KGHSH and LQKENI. Input material: blood. The chain uses TRBV18 and TRBJ1-5; the D is unclear. The receptor was derived from a man aged 18 to 35 in good health. Written as DNA, the CDR3 is TGTGCCAGCTCACCACGTAAAGGCCTAGAGGGCAATCAGCCCCAGCATTTT. It translates to CASSPRKGLEGNQPQHF.